The 11 T cell receptor beta chains given below trace back to one sample, sequenced in a study of OX40 agonist ivuxolimab in advanced cancers. The protocol was immunoSEQ multiplex PCR, while the TCRdb copy is restricted to in-frame clones and leaves out a portion. The sample includes about 26,000 clones, more than 80% of them seen just once. Sequencing was performed on CD4+ or CD8+ T cells sorted from blood, taken in a trial of the OX40 agonist ivuxolimab. The receptor source for this set is an adult with an advanced solid tumor such as melanoma, head and neck, liver or kidney cancer.

This chain links TRBV6-1 with TRBJ2-7; TRBD1 aligns across 8 bases. The CDR3 covers 15 residues. V shed 6 bases and J 2 bases; nucleotides not matched to a gene: 9. Germline-derived CDR1 and CDR2 are MNHNS and SASEGT. This chain's CDR3 is CASSQGTGHPYEQYF. As DNA, the CDR3 is TGTGCCAGCAGCCAGGGGACAGGCCACCCCTACGAGCAGTACTTC.

J is TRBJ2-1 and V is TRBV19; TRBD1 aligns across 10 bases. The junction had 3 bases not matched to a gene; V was cut back by 5 bases and J by 14 bases. The germline CDR1 and CDR2 sequences are LNHDA and SQIVND (reference sequence). The CDR3 sequence is 11 residues long. The DNA of the CDR3 is TGTGCCAGTAGTGAGGGACAGGGGAAGTTCTTC. Its protein is CASSEGQGKFF.

Written as DNA, the CDR3 is TGTGCCAGTAGGGGACCCATGGGTCGGGCTGGAGAGACCCAGTACTTC. Translation gives CASRGPMGRAGETQYF. This chain links TRBV19 with TRBJ2-5; D could derive from TRBD1 or TRBD2 (5 bases each). With 6 bases removed from V and 4 bases from J, the gap between germline ends came to 21 bases. The germline V gene has CDR1 LNHDA and CDR2 SQIVND (reference sequence). The length of the CDR3 is 16 residues.

This chain links TRBV27 with TRBJ2-2; 7 nucleotides line up with TRBD2. Losses at the gene ends were 8 bases for V and 6 bases for J; bases not matched to a gene: 9. Germline loops: CDR1 MNHEY, CDR2 SMNVEV (reference sequence). The CDR3 is 14 amino acids. The CDR3 protein is CASGSGGAPGELFF. The CDR3 DNA follows: TGTGCCAGCGGCTCGGGGGGAGCCCCCGGGGAGCTGTTTTTT.

This chain links TRBV10-1 with TRBJ1-5; the D is unclear. Germline V CDR1 and CDR2: WNHNN, SYGVQD (reference sequence). The length of the CDR3 is 13 residues. V lost 4 bases to trimming and J lost 9 bases, with 13 bases between them. CDR3 amino acids: CASSAGFGWPQHF. The CDR3 bases are TGCGCCAGCAGTGCGGGTTTTGGGTGGCCCCAGCATTTT.

The chain carries TRBV10-3 and TRBJ1-1; TRBD1 matches 10 bases. This CDR3 is 16 amino acids long. With 6 bases clipped from V and 1 base from J, the junction kept 8 bases outside the gene matches. The germline gives CDR1 ENHRY, CDR2 SYGVKD. The DNA for the CDR3 is TGTGCCATCAGCCTTGACCGGGACAGGGGGAACACTGAAGCTTTCTTT. This sequence encodes CAISLDRDRGNTEAFF.

The CDR3 DNA reads as TGTGCCAGCAGCCCCTTCCTAGCGGGGGGGCCGGATCAGTACTTC. Encoded protein: CASSPFLAGGPDQYF. The chain links TRBV7-2 to TRBJ2-4; 12 bases fit TRBD2. V dropped 5 bases and J dropped 12; count of bases not matched to a gene: 11. The CDR3 runs 15 residues. Germline V gives CDR1 SGHTA, CDR2 FQGNSA.

CDR3: CSAAGLAGPYF. The CDR3 coding sequence is TGCAGTGCGGCGGGACTAGCGGGACCGTACTTC. The chain uses TRBV20-1 and TRBJ2-7; 13 nucleotides line up with TRBD2. Germline values: CDR1 DFQATT, CDR2 SNEGSKA (reference sequence). This CDR3 is built from 11 residues. V lost 6 bases, J lost 12 bases, and 5 bases stayed unmatched.

This chain uses TRBV7-6 with TRBJ1-1; D gene uncertain. The germline CDR1 and CDR2 sequences are SGHVS and FNYEAQ. V was cut by 3 bases and J by 0 bases, with 14 bases left in between. The CDR3 runs 16 residues. Written as DNA, the CDR3 is TGTGCCAGCAGCTTCTCTGAGATCAGGATGAACACTGAAGCTTTCTTT. The encoded protein is CASSFSEIRMNTEAFF.

The chain joins TRBV9 to TRBJ2-1, with 7 positions matching TRBD2. Germline-derived CDR1 and CDR2 are SGDLS and YYNGEE. The CDR3 loop spans 15 amino acids. With 0 bases clipped from V and 3 bases from J, the junction kept 3 bases outside the gene matches. CDR3 sequence reads: CASSVVGEGYNEQFF. In DNA form, the CDR3 reads TGTGCCAGCAGCGTAGTGGGGGAGGGCTACAATGAGCAGTTCTTC.

The V gene is TRBV5-1, the J gene TRBJ2-2, with 10 bases fitting TRBD1. V shed 4 bases and J 5 bases; nucleotides not matched to a gene: 11. The CDR3 consists of 17 residues. The germline V gene encodes CDR1 SGHRS and CDR2 YFSETQ. The CDR3 loop is CASSLLPGQGRTGELFF. The CDR3 nucleotides are TGCGCCAGCAGCCTACTTCCGGGACAGGGGAGGACCGGGGAGCTGTTTTTT.